This T cell receptor beta chain was captured by sequencing in a study of blood T cell repertoires in COVID-19. Looking at the study overall: Researchers got acute and convalescent COVID-19 samples from the United States, Italy and Spain. Nucleic acid was either cDNA or gDNA, and it came from T cells, B-cell-depleted T cells, or PBMCs.

Sequenced by immunoSEQ multiplex PCR; TCRdb stores in-frame clones only, minus some. The sample consists of about 98,000 clones, about 81% of them appearing once. In this sample, this clone turned up a few times. Per the germline V gene, CDR1 is LNHDA and CDR2 is SQIVND (reference sequence). The germline V and J ends were trimmed by 3 bases and 9 bases, with 8 bases remaining between them. This CDR3 contains 11 residues. The sequencing sample was made of peripheral blood. The clonotype originates from a man in his 70s with acute or convalescent COVID-19. The V and J genes are TRBV19 and TRBJ1-1, with D possibly matching TRBD1 (5 bases). CDR3 protein: CASSIPGKAFF. CDR3 DNA: TGTGCCAGTAGTATTCCAGGGAAAGCTTTCTTT.